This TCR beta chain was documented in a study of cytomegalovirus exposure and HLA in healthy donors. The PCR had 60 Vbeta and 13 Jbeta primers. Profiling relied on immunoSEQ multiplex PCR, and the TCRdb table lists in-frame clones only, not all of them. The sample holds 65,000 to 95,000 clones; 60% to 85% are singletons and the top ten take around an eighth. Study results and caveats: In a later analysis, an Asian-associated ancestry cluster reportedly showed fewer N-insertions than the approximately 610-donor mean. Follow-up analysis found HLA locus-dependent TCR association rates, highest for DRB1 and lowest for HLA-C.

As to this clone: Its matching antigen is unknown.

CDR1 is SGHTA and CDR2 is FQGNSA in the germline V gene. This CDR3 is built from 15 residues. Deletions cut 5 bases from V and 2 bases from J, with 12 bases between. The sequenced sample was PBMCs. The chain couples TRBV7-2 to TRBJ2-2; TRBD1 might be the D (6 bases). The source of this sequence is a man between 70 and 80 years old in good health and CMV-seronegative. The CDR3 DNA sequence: TGTGCCAGCAGCGCTGTACAGGGTAACACCGGGGAGCTGTTTTTT. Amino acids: CASSAVQGNTGELFF.